The 10 T cell receptor beta chains reported below all come from one sample, sequenced in a study of Graves' ophthalmopathy and Graves' hyperthyroidism. RNA transcripts were the template, and TCR beta CDR3 regions were amplified from them. The first-round RT-PCR employed HTBI primers together with the Qiagen OneStep RT-PCR kit. A multiplex PCR was then performed as the second round. TCRdb passed the multiplex PCR reads through MiXCR, listing each CDR3 protein once. This repertoire shows 300,000 to 400,000 distinct CDR3 sequences, approximately 18% found once; its top ten account for 2.4%. The sample taken for sequencing was peripheral blood. These receptor sequences come from an adult woman with stable Graves' hyperthyroidism.

This clonotype was seen ten or more times. The chain links TRBV4-1 to TRBJ1-6, with D perhaps TRBD1 (5 bases). Per germline, CDR1 MGHRA and CDR2 YSYEKL. V shed 5 bases and J shed 7 bases, with 12 bases lying between them. The CDR3 runs to 14 residues. Written as DNA, the CDR3 is TGCGCCAGCAGCATCCGGGACGGCAATTCACCCCTCCACTTT. Amino acid sequence: CASSIRDGNSPLHF.

The table lists this clonotype with a few counts. The junction and the germline gene differ at one end; a read error may be behind it. The chain joins TRBV6-5 to TRBJ1-1; D uncertain. CDR3 length: 14 residues. In germline, CDR1 is MNHEY, CDR2 SVGAGI. The CDR3 DNA reads as TGTGCCAGCAGTTACGGGTTAGTTAACACTGACGCTTTCTTT. It translates to CASSYGLVNTDAFF.

The table lists this clonotype with many counts. The rearrangement links TRBV12-5 to TRBJ2-2, with 8 bases fitting TRBD1. The V gene's germline CDR1 is LGHNT and CDR2 FRNRAP. The CDR3 sequence is 18 residues long. Unmatched junction bases numbered 12, after V lost 3 bases and J lost 3 bases. The CDR3 here is CASGFGVAGGKYTGELFF. CDR3 sequence (DNA): TGTGCTAGTGGTTTTGGCGTGGCAGGGGGCAAGTACACCGGGGAGCTGTTTTTT.

This clonotype was found many times. The chain uses TRBV29-1 and TRBJ2-2; D not certain. Trimming removed 0 bases from V and 5 bases from J, with 16 bases in between. The CDR3 has 16 amino acids. Germline V CDR1 and CDR2: SQVTM, ANQGSEA. CDR3 loop: CSVEDRLKSATGELFF. CDR3 DNA: TGCAGCGTTGAAGATCGTCTTAAGAGCGCGACCGGGGAGCTGTTTTTT.

The table lists this clonotype with many counts. V is TRBV4-3 and J is TRBJ2-7; D is possibly TRBD1 (6 bases). This CDR3 has 14 amino acids. Germline lookup yields CDR1 LGHNA and CDR2 YSLEER. Trimming took off 2 bases at V and 1 base at J, with 9 bases between the two ends. Here the CDR3 reads CASSQNRESYEQYF. CDR3 in DNA: TGCGCCAGCAGCCAAAACAGGGAATCCTACGAGCAGTACTTC.

The table lists this clonotype with many counts. This chain connects TRBV7-2 to TRBJ2-7; no firm D call. V was pared by 2 bases and J by 4 bases, with 6 bases between. The CDR3 consists of 12 residues. The germline CDR1 and CDR2 sequences are SGHTA and FQGNSA. The CDR3 nucleotides read TGTGCCAGCAGCTTAAACGATTACGAGCAGTACTTC. Translating gives CASSLNDYEQYF.

In this sample, this clonotype turned up many times. The chain carries TRBV6-2 or TRBV6-3 and TRBJ2-6; D is unclear. V dropped 6 bases and J dropped 0 bases, with 9 bases sitting between them. The CDR3 spans 15 residues. Germline values: CDR1 MNHEY, CDR2 SVGEGT. DNA of the CDR3: TGTGCCAGCAGGACGGAACTCTCTGGGGCCAACGTCCTGACTTTC. Protein: CASRTELSGANVLTF.

This clonotype was counted ten times or more. This chain uses TRBV9 with TRBJ2-7; 10 bases are a match to TRBD2. Trimming cost V 4 bases and J 4 bases; bases outside gene matches: 8. CDR1 is SGDLS, CDR2 YYNGEE, per germline. The CDR3 has 15 residues. CDR3 DNA: TGTGCCAGCAGCCCCGGAGCGGGAGGGCCTTACGAGCAGTACTTC. Encoded protein: CASSPGAGGPYEQYF.

Many counts were recorded for this clonotype. The chain links TRBV2 to TRBJ2-7, with a weak D call TRBD2 (5 bases). The germline V and J ends were trimmed by 1 base and 2 bases, with 12 bases remaining between them. This CDR3 comprises 15 residues. Germline V lookup: CDR1 SNHLY, CDR2 FYNNEI. The DNA of the CDR3 is TGTGCCAGCAGTGAAGGAGGGCGACTTACCTACGAGCAGTACTTC. It encodes CASSEGGRLTYEQYF.

This clonotype was counted many times. The chain joins TRBV20-1 to TRBJ2-7, with D tentatively TRBD1 (7 bases). CDR3 length: 13 amino acids. CDR1 is DFQATT and CDR2 is SNEGSKA in the germline V gene (reference sequence). With 3 bases removed from V and 4 bases from J, the gap between germline ends came to 13 bases. CDR3 loop: CSARGGQMYEQYF. As DNA, the CDR3 is TGCAGTGCTAGGGGGGGACAGATGTACGAGCAGTACTTC.